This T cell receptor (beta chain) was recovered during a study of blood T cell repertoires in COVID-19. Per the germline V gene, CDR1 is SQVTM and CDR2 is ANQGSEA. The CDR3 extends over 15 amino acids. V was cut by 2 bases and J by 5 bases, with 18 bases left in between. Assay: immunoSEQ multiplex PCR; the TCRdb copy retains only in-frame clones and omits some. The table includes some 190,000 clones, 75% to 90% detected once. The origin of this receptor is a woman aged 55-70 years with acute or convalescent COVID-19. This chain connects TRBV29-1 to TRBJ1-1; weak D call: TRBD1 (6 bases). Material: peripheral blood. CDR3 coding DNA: TGCAGCGTTGAAACGGCTTCAGGACAGTTAACTGAAGCTTTCTTT. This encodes CSVETASGQLTEAFF.